These T cell receptor beta chains were read from a single sample in a study of naive and memory T cell subsets. TCRdb reanalysed the UMI-ligation and nested PCR reads using MiXCR and keeps one entry per CDR3 protein. The sample holds 15,000 to 20,000 distinct CDR3 sequences; around 10% are singletons and the top ten take 20% to 25%. Specimen: central memory CD8+ T cells from blood. The origin of the receptors is a human donor in good health. Both conserved end residues are part of each CDR3. A D gene is named only where the DNA matches it firmly. Only some rows state a clone size, as once, few, many or a class for expanded clones.

D gene	J gene	V gene	clone size	CDR3 DNA	CDR3 protein
-	TRBJ2-2	TRBV24-1	few	TGTGCCACCAGTGGAGATCCCGGGGAGCTGTTTTTT	CATSGDPGELFF
-	TRBJ2-1	TRBV4-2	few	TGTGCCAGCAGCCAATCCCGGGTGGGGTTTGAGCAGTTCTTC	CASSQSRVGFEQFF
TRBD2	TRBJ2-7	TRBV7-9	many	TGTGCCAGCAGCTGGAGCGGGAGCGAGCAGTACTTC	CASSWSGSEQYF
-	TRBJ2-4	TRBV9	-	TGTGCCAGCAGCGTTTCAGGGACAGCCAAAAACATTCAGTACTTC	CASSVSGTAKNIQYF
-	TRBJ2-2	TRBV11-3	many	TGTGCCAGCACCACTTGGGGCGCCCAGGGCGGATCCGGGGAGCTGTTTTTT	CASTTWGAQGGSGELFF
-	TRBJ1-1	TRBV7-9	few	TGTGCCAGCAGCTTTTTATACTCCAAAAAGGGGCTACAAGCTTTCTTT	CASSFLYSKKGLQAFF
TRBD2	TRBJ2-3	TRBV7-8	-	TGTGCCAGCAGCTTCGCGGGGGGGGGCGCAGATACGCAGTATTTT	CASSFAGGGADTQYF
TRBD1	TRBJ2-7	TRBV20-1	hyperexpanded	TGCAGTGCCGCGGGCGGCAGGGGGTCCTACGAGCAGTACTTC	CSAAGGRGSYEQYF
-	TRBJ1-1	TRBV12-3/TRBV12-4	few	TGTGCCAGCAGACTAAACACTGAAGCTTTCTTT	CASRLNTEAFF
TRBD2	TRBJ2-3	TRBV30	-	TGTGCCTGTCCCACTAGCGGGAGGGGGGGCACAGATACGCAGTATTTT	CACPTSGRGGTDTQYF
TRBD2	TRBJ2-5	TRBV24-1	many	TGTGCCACCAGTGAGGGGACTAGCGGTCAAGAGACCCAGTACTTC	CATSEGTSGQETQYF
-	TRBJ2-7	TRBV10-3	few	TGTGCCATCAGCGGGCACAAGACCTTATCCCACGAGCAGTACTTC	CAISGHKTLSHEQYF
TRBD2	TRBJ2-3	TRBV4-2	few	TGTGCCAGCAGCCAAGATAAACCCTTTCTGGGGCTAGCGGGATGCCCAGATACGCAGTATTTT	CASSQDKPFLGLAGCPDTQYF
TRBD2	TRBJ2-7	TRBV5-4	-	TGTGCCAGCAGCCACCTAGCGGGGAGCTCCTACGAGCAGTACTTC	CASSHLAGSSYEQYF
-	TRBJ2-7	TRBV6-2/TRBV6-3	many	TGTGCCAGCAGTTCCGGGGCGAGCTCCTACGAGCAGTACTTC	CASSSGASSYEQYF
TRBD2	TRBJ2-4	TRBV10-3	many	TGTGCCATCCAGCGGGAGCCTGAGTACATTCAGTACTTC	CAIQREPEYIQYF
-	TRBJ2-1	TRBV3-1	many	TGTGCCAGCAGCCATCCCCCGCGGGACATCCGCTACAATGAGCAGTTCTTC	CASSHPPRDIRYNEQFF
TRBD1	TRBJ1-1	TRBV29-1	few	TGCAGCGCCTGGACAGGGGCCCCTGAAGCTTTCTTT	CSAWTGAPEAFF
-	TRBJ2-1	TRBV6-2/TRBV6-3	few	TGTGCCAGCCGCGGAGACAGCCCAAGGGATGAGCAGTTCTTC	CASRGDSPRDEQFF
-	TRBJ1-2	TRBV29-1	many	TGCAGCGTTGAAGGTCGGTGTTGGTACAGTGGCTACACCTTC	CSVEGRCWYSGYTF
-	TRBJ1-1	TRBV15	few	TGTGCCACCAGCAGTCAGGGGAACACTGAAGCTTTCTTT	CATSSQGNTEAFF
-	TRBJ2-3	TRBV20-1	-	TGCAGTGCTAGCTGGCTCGGAGGGAACACAGATACGCAGTATTTT	CSASWLGGNTDTQYF
-	TRBJ2-7	TRBV5-4	few	TGTGCCAGCAGCCTTTTTAACAGGGTGAACGAGCAGTACTTC	CASSLFNRVNEQYF
-	TRBJ2-1	TRBV9	-	TGTGCCAGCAGCGATCAATATAGTAATGAGCAGTTCTTC	CASSDQYSNEQFF
-	TRBJ2-1	TRBV12-3/TRBV12-4	medium-sized	TGTGCCAGCAGTTTCGGGGGGCGAGGGGAGCAGTTCTTC	CASSFGGRGEQFF
-	TRBJ2-2	TRBV7-9	many	TGTGCCAGCAGCTCTAATAGCGCCGGGGAGCTGTTTTTT	CASSSNSAGELFF
TRBD1	TRBJ2-1	TRBV12-3/TRBV12-4	-	TGTGCCAGCCGGGACAGGGGCTATGGCTATGAGCAGTTCTTC	CASRDRGYGYEQFF
-	TRBJ1-2	TRBV20-1	many	TGCAGTGCTAGCATGGGGGACACTGGCTACACCTTC	CSASMGDTGYTF
-	TRBJ2-7	TRBV15	many	TGTGCCACCAGCCTCGGGCAGGGAGGATCCTACGAGCAGTACTTC	CATSLGQGGSYEQYF
-	TRBJ2-7	TRBV4-3	few	TGCGCCAGCAGCCAAGAATTAGGCTACGAGCAGTACTTC	CASSQELGYEQYF
-	TRBJ2-3	TRBV29-1	-	TGCAGCGGGCGAGGGGAGCGGACATACACAGATACGCAGTATTTT	CSGRGERTYTDTQYF
-	TRBJ2-7	TRBV7-2	few	TGTGCCAGCAGCTTATTTCAAGAGGTCCCCTACGAGCAGTACTTC	CASSLFQEVPYEQYF
TRBD2	TRBJ2-7	TRBV20-1	-	TGCAGTGCTAGAGCGAAACCCGAAGGGACTAGCGGGATCTACGAGCAGTACTTC	CSARAKPEGTSGIYEQYF
TRBD1	TRBJ1-4	TRBV4-2	many	TGTGCCAGCAGCCAAGATGGTAGCGGGACAGGCAATGAAAAACTGTTTTTT	CASSQDGSGTGNEKLFF
-	TRBJ1-5	TRBV4-3	-	TGCGCCAGCAGCCAAGACTCGTGGGTTCGGCAGCCCCAGCATTTT	CASSQDSWVRQPQHF
-	TRBJ2-6	TRBV29-1	many	TGCAGCGTTGCAAGATCTGGGGCCAACGTCCTGACTTTC	CSVARSGANVLTF
-	TRBJ2-7	TRBV24-1	-	TGTGCCACAGCCTGCGGGGTCGAGCAGTACTTC	CATACGVEQYF
TRBD1	TRBJ2-7	TRBV7-8	few	TGTGCCAGCAGCTTAGCCGGGACAGGGTACGAGCAGTACTTC	CASSLAGTGYEQYF
-	TRBJ2-1	TRBV5-6	-	TGTGCCAGCAGCTGTTCGCGAAATGAGCAGTTCTTC	CASSCSRNEQFF
TRBD2	TRBJ2-1	TRBV4-3	large	TGCGCCAGCAGCCAAGAAGGTAGCGGGGGATACAATGAGCAGTTCTTC	CASSQEGSGGYNEQFF
-	TRBJ2-3	TRBV27	few	TGTGCCAGCAGTTTTGATGGCCCAGATACGCAGTATTTT	CASSFDGPDTQYF
TRBD1	TRBJ2-5	TRBV5-6	-	TGTGCCAGCAGCTTAACGACAGGGGGCATCAGGGTACAAGAGACCCAGTACTTC	CASSLTTGGIRVQETQYF
TRBD1	TRBJ2-7	TRBV5-6	many	TGTGCCAGCAGCTTGCCTGAACCGATTCCGGGACAGGGGAACTACGAGCAGTACTTC	CASSLPEPIPGQGNYEQYF
-	TRBJ2-7	TRBV29-1	many	TGCAGCGTTGAAGATCTAGGGTTCCGATACTTC	CSVEDLGFRYF
TRBD2	TRBJ2-7	TRBV7-3	-	TGTGCCAGCAGCTTATCGCGGGGGTCGGGCGAGCAGTACTTC	CASSLSRGSGEQYF